This is a list of T cell receptor beta chains from one sample in a study of blood T cells in healthy people across ages. TCRdb fed the 5' RACE reads into MiXCR, producing one record per CDR3 protein. This sample has about 1.8 million distinct CDR3 sequences, with around half found just once. The sequencing input was blood. The origin of the receptors is a woman between 35 and 50 years old in good health. Both conserved end residues are part of each CDR3. Each record gives: CDR3 protein, J gene, V gene, D gene, clone size. A D gene is named only where the DNA matches it firmly. Clone size is stated in some rows and not others, as once, few, many or a class when expanded.

CDR3 protein: CSARDPTGNNEQFF
J gene: TRBJ2-1
V gene: TRBV20-1
D gene: -
clone size: -

CDR3 protein: CASSARLAGIQETQYF
J gene: -
V gene: TRBV11-2
D gene: TRBD2
clone size: few

CDR3 protein: CASSFKANYGYTF
J gene: TRBJ1-2
V gene: TRBV12-3/TRBV12-4
D gene: -
clone size: few

CDR3 protein: CASRDRAGNTEAFF
J gene: TRBJ1-1
V gene: TRBV11-2
D gene: TRBD1
clone size: -

CDR3 protein: CASSARGELTPRYF
J gene: TRBJ2-7
V gene: TRBV7-2
D gene: -
clone size: once

CDR3 protein: CASSSYSGGSYNEQFF
J gene: TRBJ2-1
V gene: TRBV5-1
D gene: TRBD2
clone size: -

CDR3 protein: CASSARGGRGSYNEQFF
J gene: TRBJ2-1
V gene: TRBV7-9
D gene: TRBD2
clone size: few

CDR3 protein: CASSYRVRYF
J gene: TRBJ2-3
V gene: TRBV28
D gene: -
clone size: once

CDR3 protein: CASSGPGQANYEQYF
J gene: TRBJ2-7
V gene: TRBV7-9
D gene: TRBD1
clone size: few

CDR3 protein: CSAPRGAGVSTDTQYF
J gene: TRBJ2-3
V gene: TRBV20-1
D gene: TRBD2
clone size: -

CDR3 protein: CASSQVVLNQNQPQHF
J gene: TRBJ1-5
V gene: TRBV4-1
D gene: -
clone size: -

CDR3 protein: CATSRVDQGLAKNIQYF
J gene: TRBJ2-4
V gene: TRBV15
D gene: -
clone size: -

CDR3 protein: CSARKTCDRGNYGYTF
J gene: TRBJ1-2
V gene: TRBV20-1
D gene: TRBD1
clone size: -

CDR3 protein: CASSLPDKGRVTLHF
J gene: TRBJ1-6
V gene: TRBV25-1
D gene: -
clone size: many

CDR3 protein: CSARDGGTSGNEQFF
J gene: TRBJ2-1
V gene: TRBV20-1
D gene: TRBD2
clone size: -

CDR3 protein: CSGLDRNSYEQYF
J gene: TRBJ2-7
V gene: TRBV29-1
D gene: -
clone size: -

CDR3 protein: CASSRTGTSDTDTQYF
J gene: TRBJ2-3
V gene: TRBV4-2
D gene: TRBD2
clone size: -

CDR3 protein: CASSVVAGIHNEQFF
J gene: TRBJ2-1
V gene: TRBV9
D gene: TRBD2
clone size: -

CDR3 protein: CASSRRTGGDVEGYTF
J gene: TRBJ1-2
V gene: TRBV9
D gene: TRBD1
clone size: -

CDR3 protein: CSVENIGGQGAEETQYF
J gene: TRBJ2-5
V gene: TRBV29-1
D gene: TRBD1
clone size: -

CDR3 protein: CASSVSLELVFF
J gene: TRBJ1-4
V gene: TRBV2
D gene: -
clone size: -

CDR3 protein: CASGRGARTDTQYF
J gene: TRBJ2-3
V gene: TRBV2
D gene: -
clone size: -

CDR3 protein: CSAAGQDSYNEQYF
J gene: TRBJ2-5
V gene: TRBV20-1
D gene: TRBD1
clone size: few

CDR3 protein: CASSQGPNTGELFF
J gene: TRBJ2-2
V gene: TRBV4-3
D gene: -
clone size: few

CDR3 protein: CTSSPGTLMSNEQFF
J gene: TRBJ2-1
V gene: TRBV7-9
D gene: -
clone size: -

CDR3 protein: CSASGTSGYNEQYF
J gene: -
V gene: TRBV20-1
D gene: TRBD2
clone size: -

CDR3 protein: CATSRDQEAANTGELFF
J gene: TRBJ2-2
V gene: TRBV15
D gene: -
clone size: once

CDR3 protein: CASSPTALAGRNNEQFF
J gene: TRBJ2-1
V gene: TRBV7-2
D gene: TRBD2
clone size: few

CDR3 protein: CASRLTEGLFF
J gene: TRBJ1-4
V gene: TRBV19
D gene: -
clone size: -

CDR3 protein: CASSYSTSPFTDTQYF
J gene: TRBJ2-3
V gene: TRBV6-2/TRBV6-3
D gene: -
clone size: -

CDR3 protein: CASSQDYDRGREKLFF
J gene: TRBJ1-4
V gene: TRBV4-3
D gene: TRBD1
clone size: -

CDR3 protein: CSDAPLRGNEQYF
J gene: TRBJ2-7
V gene: TRBV29-1
D gene: -
clone size: few

CDR3 protein: CASRDRTGEQYF
J gene: TRBJ2-5
V gene: TRBV7-9
D gene: TRBD1
clone size: -

CDR3 protein: CASSSQRGRETQYF
J gene: TRBJ2-5
V gene: TRBV7-2
D gene: TRBD2
clone size: -

CDR3 protein: CASSQTSGAGTQYF
J gene: TRBJ2-3
V gene: TRBV7-3
D gene: TRBD2
clone size: few

CDR3 protein: CSVEATDIGTREEYGYTF
J gene: TRBJ1-2
V gene: TRBV29-1
D gene: -
clone size: -

CDR3 protein: CASSLVGGSAYEQYF
J gene: -
V gene: TRBV28
D gene: -
clone size: -

CDR3 protein: CASSVEVGVYEQYF
J gene: TRBJ2-7
V gene: TRBV2
D gene: -
clone size: few

CDR3 protein: CASSRGTIFQETQYF
J gene: TRBJ2-5
V gene: TRBV6-6
D gene: TRBD2
clone size: -

CDR3 protein: CSAFADRPQGTEAFF
J gene: TRBJ1-1
V gene: TRBV20-1
D gene: -
clone size: -

CDR3 protein: CSAIGVLGASTDTQYF
J gene: TRBJ2-3
V gene: TRBV20-1
D gene: -
clone size: few

CDR3 protein: CASSLTQGGGEQYF
J gene: TRBJ2-7
V gene: TRBV7-9
D gene: -
clone size: -

CDR3 protein: CASSYLPLSNQPQHF
J gene: TRBJ1-5
V gene: TRBV6-5
D gene: -
clone size: -

CDR3 protein: CASSAHEQYF
J gene: TRBJ2-7
V gene: TRBV2
D gene: -
clone size: -

CDR3 protein: CASSLKRTEAYEQYF
J gene: TRBJ2-7
V gene: TRBV11-2
D gene: -
clone size: once

CDR3 protein: CASIPGQGYGYTF
J gene: TRBJ1-2
V gene: TRBV6-1
D gene: TRBD1
clone size: few

CDR3 protein: CATSAPTTRGYEQYF
J gene: TRBJ2-7
V gene: TRBV24-1
D gene: -
clone size: -

CDR3 protein: CASSADRGFYNEQFF
J gene: TRBJ2-1
V gene: TRBV10-2
D gene: TRBD1
clone size: -

CDR3 protein: CASSFPRQGGATNEKLFF
J gene: TRBJ1-4
V gene: TRBV12-3/TRBV12-4
D gene: TRBD1
clone size: -

CDR3 protein: CSASPQGTIAKNIQYF
J gene: TRBJ2-4
V gene: TRBV20-1
D gene: TRBD1
clone size: -